This T cell receptor beta chain was obtained from a study of T cell responses to AZD1222 COVID-19 vaccine. The data were produced by immunoSEQ multiplex PCR, yet TCRdb's version contains in-frame clones alone and is incomplete. The repertoire includes more than 150,000 clones, 85% to 95% of them detected once, and about 10% sits in the top ten. The sequence was obtained from an adult in good health. Sequenced material: peripheral blood, taken on day 0 of AZD1222 vaccination.

In DNA, the CDR3 is TGTGCCAGTAGTACCAGCGGGAGGGTCGCCGGGGAGCTGTTTTTT. It yields the protein CASSTSGRVAGELFF. V and J are TRBV19 and TRBJ2-2; 10 positions agree with TRBD2. The CDR3 is 15 residues long. Germline V CDR1 and CDR2: LNHDA, SQIVND (reference sequence). Losses at the gene ends were 4 bases for V and 6 bases for J; bases not matched to a gene: 5.